Listed below are T cell receptor beta chains from one sample, sequenced in a study of CD8 T cells in ankylosing spondylitis. One entry per CDR3 protein results from TCRdb running MiXCR on the 5' RACE reads. Of hundreds of thousands of distinct CDR3 sequences listed, roughly 26% are singletons. Sequences were obtained from blood, either unsorted or a sorted T cell fraction (not recorded which). These receptors originate from a male donor with ankylosing spondylitis or in good health (not recorded which). Both conserved end residues are part of each CDR3. D genes are given only for firm matches. Rows give clone size only sometimes, using once, few, many, or a class for an expanded clone.

size: NA; D: TRBD2; J: TRBJ2-5; V: TRBV20-1; CDR3: CSARGRGLASRETQYF; DNA: TGCAGTGCTAGAGGGAGGGGACTAGCGTCGAGAGAGACCCAGTACTTC
size: many; D: NA; J: TRBJ2-3; V: TRBV5-1; CDR3: CASSLLWDSADTQYF; DNA: TGCGCCAGCAGCTTGCTATGGGACTCCGCAGATACGCAGTATTTT
size: many; D: TRBD1; J: TRBJ2-3; V: TRBV9; CDR3: CASSLTGGDTQYF; DNA: TGTGCCAGCAGCTTGACAGGGGGCGATACGCAGTATTTT
size: once; D: TRBD2; J: TRBJ2-5; V: TRBV28; CDR3: CASTPGGGWETQYF; DNA: TGTGCCAGCACCCCGGGGGGGGGTTGGGAGACCCAGTACTTC
size: many; D: NA; J: TRBJ2-3; V: TRBV15; CDR3: CATSRVIGAGTDTQYF; DNA: TGTGCCACCAGCAGAGTCATCGGAGCGGGCACAGATACGCAGTATTTT
size: many; D: NA; J: TRBJ2-1; V: TRBV5-1; CDR3: CASSLGGRRGNEQFF; DNA: TGCGCCAGTTCCCTGGGTGGGAGGCGAGGAAATGAGCAGTTCTTC
size: many; D: TRBD1; J: TRBJ1-5; V: TRBV3-1; CDR3: CASSPGTGPSREPQHF; DNA: TGTGCCAGCAGCCCCGGGACAGGACCTTCTAGGGAGCCCCAGCATTTT
size: many; D: TRBD1; J: TRBJ1-1; V: TRBV29-1; CDR3: CSADRGTAENTEAFF; DNA: TGCAGCGCCGATAGAGGGACAGCCGAGAACACTGAAGCTTTCTTT
size: many; D: TRBD2; J: TRBJ2-7; V: TRBV5-1; CDR3: CASSQTSGIVTYEQYF; DNA: TGCGCCAGCAGCCAAACTAGCGGGATCGTCACCTACGAGCAGTACTTC
size: NA; D: NA; J: TRBJ2-7; V: TRBV20-1; CDR3: CSATKDGREQYF; DNA: TGCAGTGCCACCAAGGACGGTCGCGAGCAGTACTTC
size: few; D: TRBD2; J: TRBJ2-1; V: TRBV20-1; CDR3: CSADSGRAVYNEQFF; DNA: TGCAGTGCTGACAGCGGGAGGGCGGTGTACAATGAGCAGTTCTTC
size: many; D: TRBD1; J: TRBJ1-2; V: TRBV20-1; CDR3: CSAKRGTDGYTF; DNA: TGCAGTGCAAAGAGGGGGACAGATGGCTACACCTTC
size: once; D: NA; J: TRBJ1-2; V: TRBV7-3; CDR3: CASSLNPGLGYGYTF; DNA: TGTGCCAGCAGCTTAAACCCAGGGTTGGGCTATGGCTACACCTTC
size: few; D: NA; J: TRBJ2-5; V: TRBV25-1; CDR3: CASRGGAVGTQYF; DNA: TGTGCCAGCAGGGGCGGGGCCGTAGGGACCCAGTACTTC
size: many; D: NA; J: TRBJ2-7; V: TRBV12-3/TRBV12-4; CDR3: CASRGVLDYEQYF; DNA: TGTGCCAGCAGGGGGGTACTCGACTACGAGCAGTACTTC
size: many; D: NA; J: TRBJ2-7; V: TRBV11-2; CDR3: CASRAGKQNEQYF; DNA: TGTGCCAGCAGAGCCGGGAAACAGAACGAGCAGTACTTC
size: many; D: TRBD1; J: TRBJ1-4; V: TRBV5-1; CDR3: CASSSRDSGSNEKLFF; DNA: TGCGCCAGCAGCAGCCGGGACAGCGGGTCAAATGAAAAACTGTTTTTT
size: NA; D: NA; J: TRBJ1-4; V: TRBV20-1; CDR3: CSAPQGTGGNEKLFF; DNA: TGCAGTGCACCCCAGGGCACGGGGGGTAATGAAAAACTGTTTTTT
size: NA; D: NA; J: TRBJ1-1; V: TRBV20-1; CDR3: CSVGFRNTEAFF; DNA: TGCAGTGTGGGCTTCAGGAACACTGAAGCTTTCTTT
size: many; D: TRBD2; J: TRBJ2-7; V: TRBV20-1; CDR3: CSARDLGLAGVF; DNA: TGCAGTGCTAGGGACCTCGGGTTAGCGGGAGTATTC
size: NA; D: NA; J: TRBJ1-1; V: TRBV10-3; CDR3: CAATGTMNTEAFF; DNA: TGTGCCGCCACCGGGACGATGAACACTGAAGCTTTCTTT
size: many; D: TRBD1; J: TRBJ2-3; V: TRBV11-2; CDR3: CASSLGTGGPDTQYF; DNA: TGTGCCAGCAGCTTAGGGACAGGGGGTCCCGATACGCAGTATTTT
size: NA; D: NA; J: TRBJ2-7; V: TRBV9; CDR3: CASSVAAGNSYEQYF; DNA: TGTGCCAGCAGCGTAGCGGCGGGAAACTCCTACGAGCAGTACTTC
size: NA; D: NA; J: TRBJ2-7; V: TRBV20-1; CDR3: CSAVGQGDHEQYF; DNA: TGCAGTGCGGTCGGGCAGGGTGACCACGAGCAGTACTTC
size: NA; D: NA; J: TRBJ1-1; V: TRBV6-1; CDR3: CASSPQGSPRGTEAFF; DNA: TGTGCCAGCAGTCCTCAGGGCAGCCCAAGGGGCACTGAAGCTTTCTTT
size: few; D: NA; J: TRBJ2-7; V: TRBV2; CDR3: CASRAAQGTYEQYF; DNA: TGTGCCAGCAGGGCGGCACAGGGCACCTACGAGCAGTACTTC
size: many; D: TRBD1; J: TRBJ2-4; V: TRBV7-6; CDR3: CASSPRESRQGGIQYF; DNA: TGTGCCAGCAGCCCCAGGGAGAGCAGACAGGGTGGCATTCAGTACTTC
size: NA; D: NA; J: TRBJ1-6; V: TRBV20-1; CDR3: CSAREQRDNSPLHF; DNA: TGCAGTGCTAGGGAACAGCGGGATAATTCACCCCTCCACTTT
size: once; D: NA; J: TRBJ2-2; V: TRBV20-1; CDR3: CSARDKPGELFF; DNA: TGCAGTGCTAGAGATAAGCCCGGGGAGCTGTTTTTT
size: NA; D: TRBD1; J: TRBJ1-2; V: TRBV5-1; CDR3: CASSLGQGMIGYTF; DNA: TGCGCCAGCAGCTTAGGACAGGGGATGATTGGCTACACCTTC
size: many; D: TRBD1; J: TRBJ1-5; V: TRBV12-3/TRBV12-4; CDR3: CASSFGTGTNQPQHF; DNA: TGTGCCAGCAGTTTCGGGACAGGGACCAATCAGCCCCAGCATTTT
size: NA; D: NA; J: TRBJ1-1; V: TRBV29-1; CDR3: CSVVPPWGLKNTEAFF; DNA: TGCAGCGTTGTTCCCCCTTGGGGACTGAAGAACACTGAAGCTTTCTTT
size: NA; D: NA; J: TRBJ2-6; V: TRBV29-1; CDR3: CSVGGGSGANVLTF; DNA: TGCAGCGTTGGAGGCGGCTCTGGGGCCAACGTCCTGACTTTC
size: NA; D: NA; J: TRBJ2-3; V: TRBV12-3/TRBV12-4; CDR3: CASSRLSDTQYF; DNA: TGTGCCAGCAGCCGACTGTCAGATACGCAGTATTTT
size: NA; D: TRBD2; J: TRBJ2-6; V: TRBV12-3/TRBV12-4; CDR3: CACSLGLAGGVGANVLTF; DNA: TGTGCCTGCAGCCTAGGACTAGCGGGAGGGGTAGGGGCCAACGTCCTGACTTTC
size: many; D: NA; J: TRBJ2-2; V: TRBV11-2; CDR3: CASSPGEKNTGELFF; DNA: TGTGCCAGCAGCCCAGGCGAGAAGAACACCGGGGAGCTGTTTTTT
size: NA; D: TRBD2; J: TRBJ2-5; V: TRBV5-1; CDR3: CASSSGTSGKETQYF; DNA: TGCGCCAGCAGCTCCGGGACTAGCGGGAAGGAGACCCAGTACTTC
size: many; D: NA; J: TRBJ1-1; V: TRBV7-9; CDR3: CASTPEVNTEAFF; DNA: TGTGCCAGCACCCCCGAGGTGAACACTGAAGCTTTCTTT
size: many; D: NA; J: TRBJ2-7; V: TRBV12-3/TRBV12-4; CDR3: CASSSRTVAYEQYF; DNA: TGTGCCAGCAGTTCCCGGACGGTGGCCTACGAGCAGTACTTC
size: NA; D: TRBD2; J: TRBJ2-3; V: TRBV20-1; CDR3: CSAAGGQDTQYF; DNA: TGCAGTGCAGCGGGAGGTCAAGATACGCAGTATTTT
size: NA; D: NA; J: TRBJ1-1; V: TRBV20-1; CDR3: CSVRRGGDTEAFF; DNA: TGCAGTGTCAGACGGGGCGGAGACACTGAAGCTTTCTTT
size: many; D: NA; J: TRBJ2-7; V: TRBV12-3/TRBV12-4; CDR3: CASSSSSFEQYF; DNA: TGTGCCAGCAGTTCGTCGAGTTTCGAGCAGTACTTC
size: NA; D: TRBD2; J: TRBJ2-5; V: TRBV29-1; CDR3: CSATAGGSETQYF; DNA: TGCAGCGCTACGGCGGGGGGTTCGGAGACCCAGTACTTC
size: many; D: NA; J: TRBJ2-1; V: TRBV3-1; CDR3: CASSQEGSYNEQFF; DNA: TGTGCCAGCAGCCAAGAAGGGTCCTACAATGAGCAGTTCTTC
size: NA; D: TRBD2; J: TRBJ2-6; V: TRBV5-1; CDR3: CASSFASGRGANVLTF; DNA: TGCGCCAGCAGCTTCGCTAGCGGGAGAGGGGCCAACGTCCTGACTTTC
size: many; D: TRBD2; J: TRBJ2-7; V: TRBV27; CDR3: CASRPIAGGVTYEQYF; DNA: TGTGCCAGCAGGCCTATAGCGGGAGGGGTCACCTACGAGCAGTACTTC
size: few; D: NA; J: TRBJ1-2; V: TRBV20-1; CDR3: CSAIRVLGYTF; DNA: TGCAGTGCTATCAGGGTGTTGGGCTACACCTTC
size: NA; D: TRBD2; J: TRBJ2-1; V: TRBV12-3/TRBV12-4; CDR3: CASSTGTSGRTNEQFF; DNA: TGTGCCAGCAGTACCGGGACTAGCGGGAGGACCAATGAGCAGTTCTTC
size: few; D: NA; J: TRBJ2-2; V: TRBV29-1; CDR3: CSARRTGELFF; DNA: TGCAGCGCACGAAGGACCGGGGAGCTGTTTTTT
size: many; D: TRBD2; J: TRBJ2-7; V: TRBV6-2/TRBV6-3; CDR3: CASSYRLAGSSYEQYF; DNA: TGTGCCAGCAGTTACAGGCTAGCGGGGAGCTCCTACGAGCAGTACTTC
size: NA; D: TRBD1; J: TRBJ2-7; V: TRBV20-1; CDR3: CSASGTGPNEQYF; DNA: TGCAGTGCTAGCGGGACAGGGCCCAACGAGCAGTACTTC
size: NA; D: NA; J: TRBJ2-5; V: TRBV6-5; CDR3: CASSFGPEETQYF; DNA: TGTGCCAGCAGTTTTGGACCTGAAGAGACCCAGTACTTC
size: many; D: TRBD1; J: TRBJ2-1; V: TRBV7-8; CDR3: CASSEGTGSYNEQFF; DNA: TGTGCCAGCAGCGAAGGGACAGGCTCCTACAATGAGCAGTTCTTC
size: NA; D: NA; J: TRBJ1-1; V: TRBV20-1; CDR3: CSARVGVGTEAFF; DNA: TGCAGTGCTAGAGTGGGGGTCGGCACTGAAGCTTTCTTT
size: many; D: NA; J: TRBJ1-5; V: TRBV20-1; CDR3: CSARDPRFDQPQHF; DNA: TGCAGTGCTAGAGACCCCAGGTTTGATCAGCCCCAGCATTTT